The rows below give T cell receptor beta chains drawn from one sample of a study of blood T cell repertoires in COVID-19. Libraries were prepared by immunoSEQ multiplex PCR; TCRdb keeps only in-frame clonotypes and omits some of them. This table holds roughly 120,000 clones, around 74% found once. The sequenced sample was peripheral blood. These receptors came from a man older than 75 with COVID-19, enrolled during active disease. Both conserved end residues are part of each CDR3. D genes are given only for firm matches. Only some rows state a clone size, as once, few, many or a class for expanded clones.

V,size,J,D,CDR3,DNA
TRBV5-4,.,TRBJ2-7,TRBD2,CASSLAGTNKRQYF,TGTGCCAGCAGCTTGGCCGGGACTAACAAACGGCAGTACTTC
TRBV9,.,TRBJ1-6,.,CASSSMGAPLHF,TGTGCCAGCAGCTCCATGGGAGCCCCCCTCCACTTT
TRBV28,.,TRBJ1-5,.,CASTLGLPNQPQHF,TGTGCCAGCACCCTGGGGCTGCCTAATCAGCCCCAGCATTTT
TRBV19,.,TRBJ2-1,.,CASSISSVIPSSYNEQFF,TGTGCCAGTAGTATATCGTCGGTCATTCCAAGCTCCTACAATGAGCAGTTCTTC
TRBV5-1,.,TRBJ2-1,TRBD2,CASSLGLDPYNEQFF,TGCGCCAGCAGCCTGGGACTAGATCCCTACAATGAGCAGTTCTTC
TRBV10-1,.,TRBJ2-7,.,CASSPRGAQDEQYF,TGCGCCAGCAGTCCTCGGGGGGCGCAGGACGAGCAGTACTTC
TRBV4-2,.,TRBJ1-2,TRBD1,CASSQGDRNGYTF,TGTGCCAGCAGCCAAGGGGACAGGAACGGCTACACCTTC
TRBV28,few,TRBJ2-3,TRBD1,CASSLRRTGGTDTQYF,TGTGCCAGCAGTTTAAGACGCACAGGGGGAACAGATACGCAGTATTTT
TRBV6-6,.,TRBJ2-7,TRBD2,CASSRLAGTYEQYF,TGTGCCAGCAGCCGACTAGCGGGAACCTACGAGCAGTACTTC
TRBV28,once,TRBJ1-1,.,CASSLPSGRAEAFF,TGTGCCAGCAGTCTACCATCCGGCAGGGCGGAAGCTTTCTTT
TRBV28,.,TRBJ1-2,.,CASSPQGPYGYTF,TGTGCCAGCAGTCCACAGGGACCCTATGGCTACACCTTC
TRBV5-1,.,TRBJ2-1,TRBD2,CASSFATSGGYNEQFF,TGCGCCAGCAGCTTCGCGACTAGCGGGGGATACAATGAGCAGTTCTTC
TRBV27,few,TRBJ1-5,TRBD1,CASSLSGQEQPQHF,TGTGCCAGCAGTTTATCGGGACAGGAACAGCCCCAGCATTTT
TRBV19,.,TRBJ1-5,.,CASSGQGFWDQPQHF,TGTGCCAGTAGCGGGCAGGGGTTTTGGGATCAGCCCCAGCATTTT
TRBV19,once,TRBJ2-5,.,CASSITVRQETQYF,TGTGCCAGTAGTATAACAGTTCGGCAAGAGACCCAGTACTTC
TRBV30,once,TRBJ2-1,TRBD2,CAWSVQTSVSEQFF,TGTGCCTGGAGTGTACAAACTAGCGTGAGTGAGCAGTTCTTC
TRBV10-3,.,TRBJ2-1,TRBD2,CAISESPRSGRSLNEQFF,TGTGCCATCAGTGAAAGCCCGCGTAGCGGGAGGTCCCTCAATGAGCAGTTCTTC
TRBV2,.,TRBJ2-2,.,CASSPYHTGELFF,TGTGCCAGCAGTCCCTACCACACCGGGGAGCTGTTTTTT
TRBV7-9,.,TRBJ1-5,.,CATALGAGQPQHF,TGTGCCACGGCCCTGGGAGCGGGTCAGCCCCAGCATTTT
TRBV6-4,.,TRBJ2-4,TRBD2,CASSDSLAGGPLDDKNIQYF,TGTGCCAGCAGTGACTCGTTAGCGGGAGGGCCGCTGGATGACAAAAACATTCAGTACTTC
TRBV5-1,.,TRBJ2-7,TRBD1,CASSFLDREDEQYF,TGCGCCAGCAGCTTCTTGGACAGGGAAGACGAGCAGTACTTC
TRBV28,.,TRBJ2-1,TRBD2,CASSFGTSGGKNEQFF,TGTGCCAGCAGTTTCGGCACTAGCGGGGGGAAAAATGAGCAGTTCTTC
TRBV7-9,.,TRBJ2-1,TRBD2,CASSTGTSGTNEQFF,TGTGCCAGCAGCACCGGGACTAGCGGGACCAATGAGCAGTTCTTC
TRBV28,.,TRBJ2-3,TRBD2,CASSLLAESLALGPGTDTQYF,TGTGCCAGCAGTTTGCTAGCGGAGTCACTAGCCCTAGGTCCTGGCACAGATACGCAGTATTTT
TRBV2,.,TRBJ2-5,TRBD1,CASSQGARQETQYF,TGTGCCAGCAGTCAGGGGGCGCGGCAAGAGACCCAGTACTTC
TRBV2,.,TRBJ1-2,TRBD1,CASRPPTGGYFGYTF,TGTGCCAGCAGACCGCCGACAGGGGGATACTTTGGCTACACCTTC
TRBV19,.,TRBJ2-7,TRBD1,CASSIPRTTGGYNEQYF,TGTGCCAGTAGTATCCCTAGAACAACAGGGGGCTACAACGAGCAGTACTTC
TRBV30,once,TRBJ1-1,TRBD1,CAWDRGLNTEAFF,TGTGCCTGGGACAGGGGGCTGAACACTGAAGCTTTCTTT
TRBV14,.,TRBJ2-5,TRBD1,CASTLYGQEQETQYF,TGTGCCAGCACCCTTTACGGACAGGAGCAAGAGACCCAGTACTTC
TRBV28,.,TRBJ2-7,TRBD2,CASSPTPGGPYEQYF,TGTGCCAGCAGCCCCACACCGGGAGGGCCCTACGAGCAGTACTTC
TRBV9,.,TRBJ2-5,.,CASSVGEWSFLETQYF,TGTGCCAGCAGCGTCGGAGAATGGAGCTTTTTGGAGACCCAGTACTTC
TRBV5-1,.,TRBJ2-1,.,CASSFYRSYNEQFF,TGCGCCAGCAGCTTTTACAGGTCCTACAATGAGCAGTTCTTC
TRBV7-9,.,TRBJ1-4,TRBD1,CASSPAGQGTEKLFF,TGTGCCAGCAGCCCCGCGGGACAGGGTACGGAAAAACTGTTTTTT
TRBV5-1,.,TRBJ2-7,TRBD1,CASSIDRGYEQYF,TGCGCCAGCAGCATCGACAGGGGTTACGAGCAGTACTTC
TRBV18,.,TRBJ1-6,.,CASSPQGPGRFNSPLHF,TGTGCCAGCTCACCACAAGGCCCCGGGAGGTTTAATTCACCCCTCCACTTT
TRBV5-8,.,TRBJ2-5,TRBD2,CASSLFLAGGSETQYF,TGTGCCAGCAGCTTGTTCCTAGCGGGAGGTTCGGAGACCCAGTACTTC
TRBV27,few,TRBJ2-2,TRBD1,CASLAWTGSLVAGELFF,TGTGCCAGCCTCGCTTGGACAGGTTCATTGGTTGCCGGGGAGCTGTTTTTT
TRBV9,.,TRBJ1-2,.,CASSVMGGPYGYTF,TGTGCCAGCAGCGTAATGGGGGGTCCCTATGGCTACACCTTC
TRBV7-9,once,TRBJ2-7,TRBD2,CASSPEAGVSYEQYF,TGTGCCAGCAGCCCAGAAGCGGGGGTCTCCTACGAGCAGTACTTC
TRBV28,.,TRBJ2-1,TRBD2,CASSLLAGDNEQFF,TGTGCCAGCAGTTTACTAGCGGGCGACAATGAGCAGTTCTTC
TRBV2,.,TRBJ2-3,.,CASSVLQGDTQYF,TGTGCCAGCAGCGTCCTCCAGGGGGATACGCAGTATTTT
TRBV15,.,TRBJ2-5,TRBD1,CATSRGDRGQETQYF,TGTGCCACCAGCAGAGGAGACAGGGGGCAAGAGACCCAGTACTTC
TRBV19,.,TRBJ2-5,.,CASSIGQTPGTQYF,TGTGCCAGTAGTATAGGGCAGACCCCGGGGACCCAGTACTTC
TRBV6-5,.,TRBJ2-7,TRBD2,CASTQAGGSEQYF,TGTGCCAGCACCCAGGCCGGCGGGAGCGAGCAGTACTTC
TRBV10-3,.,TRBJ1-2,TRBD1,CAISDPRDRDYGYTF,TGTGCCATCAGTGATCCAAGGGACAGAGACTATGGCTACACCTTC